Each of the 26 T cell receptor beta chains below was sequenced from the same sample in a study of cytomegalovirus exposure and HLA in healthy donors. The primer mix had 60 Vbeta and 13 Jbeta primers. Sequencing used immunoSEQ multiplex PCR; TCRdb keeps in-frame clones, though not all of them. In the table there are around 97,000 clones, 73% of which are singletons. The sample taken for sequencing was PBMCs. The receptors stem from a man aged 35 to 55 in good health and CMV-seronegative.

This clone appeared a single time. DNA of the CDR3: TGTGCCAGCAGCCAAGTCAGCGATGCAAAGCCCCAGCATTTT. It codes for CASSQVSDAKPQHF. The genes are TRBV4-2 and TRBJ1-5; no definite D call. The CDR3 length is 14 residues. Germline CDR1 reads LGHNA; CDR2 reads YNFKEQ. Trimming stripped 1 base from V and 8 bases from J, with 12 bases between.

The genes are TRBV29-1 and TRBJ2-7; D is ambiguous. The length of the CDR3 is 11 residues. The germline V gene has CDR1 SQVTM and CDR2 ANQGSEA. Trimming took 4 bases from V and 1 from J, leaving 5 bases between them. The CDR3 here is CSVGQSYEQYF. CDR3 coding DNA: TGCAGCGTTGGCCAGTCCTACGAGCAGTACTTC.

The chain employs TRBV28 and TRBJ2-7; 9 bases map to TRBD1. In germline, CDR1 is MDHEN, CDR2 SYDVKM. This CDR3 is 13 amino acids long. The V segment lost 6 bases and the J segment 4 bases; nucleotides outside the gene matches: 4. The CDR3 bases are TGTGCCAGCAGGGACAGGGGATTTTACGAGCAGTACTTC. The encoded protein is CASRDRGFYEQYF.

The chain is built from TRBV29-1 and TRBJ1-2; 7 bases map to TRBD1. After removal of 6 bases from V and 2 bases from J, the junction contained 3 bases not matched to a gene. The CDR3 is 12 amino acids. Germline CDR1 is SQVTM and CDR2 is ANQGSEA. The CDR3 here is CSVEQGNYGYTF. CDR3 DNA sequence: TGCAGCGTCGAACAGGGGAACTATGGCTACACCTTC.

This clone is a singleton in its sample. The rearrangement links TRBV5-1 to TRBJ2-3; D uncertain. Trimming took off 2 bases at V and 7 bases at J, with 5 bases between the two ends. Germline V gives CDR1 SGHRS, CDR2 YFSETQ. The CDR3 has 11 residues. In nucleotides, the CDR3 is TGCGCCAGCAGCTTCGGGTATACGCAGTATTTT. Translating gives CASSFGYTQYF.

J is TRBJ1-4 and V is TRBV29-1; a possible D gene is TRBD1 (5 bases). Trimming took off 5 bases at V and 3 bases at J, with 19 bases between the two ends. The CDR3 contains 16 residues. Germline V lookup: CDR1 SQVTM, CDR2 ANQGSEA. DNA for the CDR3: TGCAGCGTTTCCAGTGGGGGGTTCATGCCTAATGAAAAACTGTTTTTT. It encodes CSVSSGGFMPNEKLFF.

The chain employs TRBV2 and TRBJ2-5; 9 nucleotides match TRBD2. Looked up from germline, CDR1 is SNHLY and CDR2 is FYNNEI. The CDR3 runs to 15 residues. V was clipped by 2 bases and J by 3 bases; unmatched bases: 4. The CDR3, as DNA: TGTGCCAGCAGTGAATCGGCTAGCGGGGAAGAGACCCAGTACTTC. Translating gives CASSESASGEETQYF.

The chain couples TRBV9 to TRBJ2-1; the D gene is possibly TRBD2 (5 bases). Germline-derived CDR1 and CDR2 are SGDLS and YYNGEE. The CDR3 totals 14 residues. V was shortened by 4 bases and J by 2 bases, with 10 bases between the two germline ends. In nucleotides, the CDR3 is TGTGCCAGCAGCCCACGGGGAACCTACAATGAGCAGTTCTTC. Translation: CASSPRGTYNEQFF.

The J gene is TRBJ1-1, the V gene TRBV7-2; D uncertain. V lost 4 bases and J lost 3, with 12 bases in between. CDR1 is SGHTA, CDR2 FQGNSA, per germline. This CDR3 comprises 14 residues. Here the CDR3 reads CASSYPQRDTEAFF. Written as DNA, the CDR3 is TGTGCCAGCAGCTACCCGCAGCGGGACACTGAAGCTTTCTTT.

This clone was observed a handful of times. The chain employs TRBV2 and TRBJ1-2; tentative D call: TRBD1 (5 bases). The CDR3 spans 12 residues. The V end was cut by 5 bases, the J end by 6 bases, with 10 bases between. Germline V gene lookup returns CDR1 SNHLY and CDR2 FYNNEI. CDR3 coding DNA: TGTGCCAGCAGTTTTTGGGGCAATGGCTACACCTTC. Translated: CASSFWGNGYTF.

The count of this clone is one. The genes are TRBV30 and TRBJ1-2; tentatively, D is TRBD1 (6 bases). The CDR3 covers 12 residues. CDR1 and CDR2 (germline): GTSNPN, SVGIG (reference sequence). V was cut by 4 bases and J by 8 bases, with 14 bases left in between. In DNA form, the CDR3 reads TGTGCCTGGAACCGGGGGGCTGAAGGCTACACCTTC. As protein: CAWNRGAEGYTF.

The genes are TRBV29-1 and TRBJ2-7, with D perhaps TRBD2 (5 bases). Germline CDR1 is SQVTM and CDR2 is ANQGSEA. This CDR3 is 13 amino acids long. Trimming took 2 bases from V and 2 from J, leaving 10 bases between them. The CDR3 protein is CSVETGVAYEQYF. The CDR3 region has the DNA TGCAGCGTTGAAACCGGGGTCGCCTACGAGCAGTACTTC.

This chain uses TRBV7-2 with TRBJ2-2; unclear D gene. This CDR3 has 13 amino acids. The V and J ends lost 2 bases and 8 bases respectively, with 9 bases between them. Per the germline V gene, CDR1 is SGHTA and CDR2 is FQGNSA. In nucleotides, the CDR3 is TGTGCCAGCAGCTTATCGGTAAGAGGGGAGCTGTTTTTT. This sequence encodes CASSLSVRGELFF.

The chain combines TRBV4-2 with TRBJ2-5; 13 nucleotides line up with TRBD2. The CDR3 consists of 17 residues. After removal of 4 bases from V and 7 bases from J, the junction contained 12 bases not matched to a gene. Germline V gene data show CDR1 as LGHNA and CDR2 as YNFKEQ. In DNA, the CDR3 is TGTGCCAGCAGCCCTGGACTAGCGGGGGCCCTGGCGGGGACCCAGTACTTC. Translation: CASSPGLAGALAGTQYF.

This chain uses TRBV27 with TRBJ2-7; D possibly corresponds to TRBD2 (5 bases). There are 15 residues in the CDR3. Trimming pared 5 bases from V and 2 bases from J, leaving 16 bases between. Germline loops: CDR1 MNHEY, CDR2 SMNVEV (reference sequence). The CDR3 region has the DNA TGTGCCAGCAGTCCCTTGCGGACGGGGACCTACGAGCAGTACTTC. The encoded protein is CASSPLRTGTYEQYF.

The chain is built from TRBV15 and TRBJ1-1; D is possibly TRBD1 (6 bases). The CDR3 runs to 15 residues. CDR1 and CDR2 from the germline V gene are LNHNV and YYDKDF (reference sequence). The V and J ends lost 1 base and 1 base respectively, with 10 bases between them. CDR3 DNA: TGTGCCACCAGCAGAGCCGGACAGCGGAACACTGAAGCTTTCTTT. Translated: CATSRAGQRNTEAFF. Full variable domain (missing parts from reference TRBV15 and TRBJ1-1): DAMVIQNPRYQVTQFGKPVTLSCSQTLNHNVMYWYQQKSSQAPKLLFHYYDKDFNNEADTPDNFQSRRPNTSFCFLDIRSPGLGDTAMYLCATSRAGQRNTEAFFGQGTRLTVV.

V gene TRBV11-2 combines with J gene TRBJ1-2; D remains ambiguous. CDR3 size: 14 residues. Germline CDR1 and CDR2: SGHAT and FQNNGV. V gave up 1 base and J gave up 1 base, with 7 bases separating them. The CDR3 DNA reads TGTGCCAGCAGCTTAGCCAGCGTTAACTATGGCTACACCTTC. As protein: CASSLASVNYGYTF.

The V and J genes are TRBV4-2 and TRBJ2-5, with 9 bases matching TRBD1. This CDR3 is built from 16 residues. From germline, CDR1 is LGHNA and CDR2 YNFKEQ. Unmatched junction bases numbered 10, after V lost 3 bases and J lost 5 bases. The CDR3 DNA reads TGTGCCAGCAGCCAGGAAGGGACAGGGAATAAGGAGACCCAGTACTTC. Translating gives CASSQEGTGNKETQYF.

By share, this clone counts as medium-sized. J is TRBJ2-7 and V is TRBV7-2; 7 nucleotides line up with TRBD1. The CDR3 is 13 residues long. V was pared by 5 bases and J by 7 bases, with 8 bases of the junction left unmatched. CDR1 and CDR2 from the germline V gene are SGHTA and FQGNSA. CDR3 protein: CASSPLTGIEQYF. The CDR3 region has the DNA TGTGCCAGCAGCCCGTTGACAGGGATAGAGCAGTACTTC.

This clone has just a few counts. The chain employs TRBV4-1 and TRBJ2-7, with TRBD1 identical over 9 bases. The CDR3 has 14 amino acids. Trimming took 4 bases from V and 3 from J; bases not matched to a gene: 4. Germline V gene sequence: CDR1 MGHRA, CDR2 YSYEKL. CDR3 nucleotides: TGCGCCAGCAGCCCGAGGGACAGGGACTACGAGCAGTACTTC. Encoded protein: CASSPRDRDYEQYF.

This rearrangement joins TRBV5-4 to TRBJ2-7; TRBD2 agrees at 11 bases. Trimming at V came to 3 bases and at J to 6 bases, leaving 8 bases not matched to a gene. Germline V gene data show CDR1 as SGHNT and CDR2 as YYREEE (reference sequence). This CDR3 spans 15 amino acids. For the CDR3, the DNA is TGTGCCAGCAGCTCATTAGCGGGGGGGCCAGGCGAGCAGTACTTC. Translation: CASSSLAGGPGEQYF.

This rearrangement joins TRBV18 to TRBJ1-1; D gene uncertain. The CDR3 is 15 amino acids. V shed 2 bases and J shed 4 bases, with 14 bases lying between them. The germline gives CDR1 KGHSH, CDR2 LQKENI. CDR3 sequence: CASSPTLPRGTEAFF. The CDR3 DNA reads as TGTGCCAGCTCACCAACCTTACCCCGGGGCACTGAAGCTTTCTTT.

This clone was detected a few times. V is TRBV4-3 and J is TRBJ1-1; D ambiguous. The CDR3 contains 13 residues. CDR1 and CDR2 (germline): LGHNA, YSLEER. V dropped 2 bases and J dropped 1 base, with 5 bases sitting between them. The CDR3 DNA reads as TGCGCCAGCAGCCAATTGGCGAACACTGAAGCTTTCTTT. Its protein is CASSQLANTEAFF.

The chain joins TRBV5-1 to TRBJ2-1; 12 bases line up with TRBD2. The ends lost 3 bases at V and 7 bases at J; junction bases unmatched: 8. The CDR3 sequence is 16 residues long. Germline V lookup: CDR1 SGHRS, CDR2 YFSETQ. The CDR3 DNA follows: TGCGCCAGCAGCTCCCTTCTAGCGGGGGGGTTTAATGAGCAGTTCTTC. Its translation: CASSSLLAGGFNEQFF.

This clone came up a few times. V usage is TRBV6-5 and J usage is TRBJ2-7; 8 nucleotides agree with TRBD1. Trimming cost V 6 bases and J 4 bases; bases outside gene matches: 5. Germline V lookup: CDR1 MNHEY, CDR2 SVGAGI. The CDR3 is 13 amino acids. This CDR3 reads CASSRTGRYEQYF. The CDR3 DNA reads TGTGCCAGCAGCCGGACAGGGCGATACGAGCAGTACTTC.

The CDR3 nucleotides read TGTGCCAGCAGTGATCGACAGCTCTATGGCTACACCTTC. This gives the protein CASSDRQLYGYTF. V gene TRBV2 combines with J gene TRBJ1-2; D is perhaps TRBD1 (5 bases). Germline lookup yields CDR1 SNHLY and CDR2 FYNNEI. CDR3 length: 13 residues. V lost 3 bases and J lost 4, with 9 bases in between.